This T cell receptor beta chain appears in the sequencing data of a study of response to subunit inactivated influenza vaccine. TCRdb processed the RT-PCR reads anew with MiXCR; each CDR3 protein has one entry. The repertoire holds under 950,000 distinct CDR3 sequences, with approximately 22% as singletons. This TCR derives from a middle-aged man who received an inactivated influenza vaccine. The sample was PBMCs from blood, taken about 5 days after vaccination.

The CDR3 nucleotides read TGTGCCAGCAGACCGCAGGGGGCGCGGAACTATGGCTACACCTTC. Encoded protein: CASRPQGARNYGYTF. This chain links TRBV12-3 or TRBV12-4 with TRBJ1-2; 8 bases are a match to TRBD1. The ends lost 6 bases at V and 2 bases at J; junction bases unmatched: 8. The CDR3 length is 15 residues.